The 8 T cell receptor beta chains below were found in one sample sequenced in a study of cytomegalovirus exposure and HLA in healthy donors. Libraries were prepared by immunoSEQ multiplex PCR; TCRdb keeps only in-frame clonotypes and omits some of them. The repertoire has around 150,000 clones, just over 90% of them found once; the top ten carry approximately 0.7%. Specimen: PBMCs. Every receptor here comes from a man aged 18-30 years in good health and CMV-seronegative.

This clone appeared a single time. The rearrangement uses TRBV5-1 and TRBJ2-5, with 7 bases aligning to TRBD1. This CDR3 region has 13 residues. The V and J ends lost 4 bases and 2 bases, in that order; junction bases with no gene match: 2. From germline, CDR1 is SGHRS and CDR2 YFSETQ. Here the CDR3 DNA reads TGCGCCAGCAGCCGGACAGGACAAGAGACCCAGTACTTC. Translating gives CASSRTGQETQYF.

Here the CDR3 reads CASSEARTGTKPYSYEQYF. The CDR3 DNA reads as TGTGCCAGCAGTGAAGCTCGGACAGGGACGAAGCCCTACTCCTACGAGCAGTACTTC. The genes are TRBV2 and TRBJ2-7, with 8 bases fitting TRBD1. Germline V lookup: CDR1 SNHLY, CDR2 FYNNEI. The CDR3 is 19 residues long. V trimming: 0 bases; J trimming: 0 bases; junction bases outside the gene matches: 13.

The chain employs TRBV9 and TRBJ1-4; D might be TRBD1 (5 bases). This CDR3 contains 15 residues. The V and J ends lost 3 bases and 4 bases respectively, with 13 bases between them. Germline loops: CDR1 SGDLS, CDR2 YYNGEE. CDR3 DNA sequence: TGTGCCAGCAGCGCGGGCGACAGTCTTAATGAAAAACTGTTTTTT. Protein sequence: CASSAGDSLNEKLFF.

The chain joins TRBV4-3 to TRBJ1-5, with a tentative D call TRBD1 (5 bases). The germline V gene encodes CDR1 LGHNA and CDR2 YSLEER. V lost 0 bases and J 0 bases, leaving 18 bases between the germline ends. The CDR3 has 19 amino acids. Written as DNA, the CDR3 is TGCGCCAGCAGCCAAGACAGCCAGGGCTTTCGCTATAGCAATCAGCCCCAGCATTTT. It encodes CASSQDSQGFRYSNQPQHF.

CDR3 protein: CASSGTGGGGEKLFF. The CDR3 bases are TGTGCCAGCAGTGGGACAGGGGGCGGAGGTGAAAAACTGTTTTTT. This chain links TRBV25-1 with TRBJ1-4; 11 nucleotides line up with TRBD1. Germline V lookup: CDR1 MGHDK, CDR2 SYGVNS. The CDR3 has 15 residues. Trimming took 4 bases from V and 7 from J; bases not matched to a gene: 5.

The genes are TRBV6-5 and TRBJ2-1; D unclear. Trimming stripped 2 bases from V and 9 bases from J, with 11 bases between. Per the germline V gene, CDR1 is MNHEY and CDR2 is SVGAGI. The CDR3 runs to 13 residues. The CDR3 spells CASSYVKSSEQFF. Here the CDR3 DNA reads TGTGCCAGCAGTTACGTTAAGAGTTCTGAGCAGTTCTTC.

The rearrangement joins TRBV4-3 to TRBJ2-3, with D maybe TRBD1 (5 bases). There are 14 residues in the CDR3. The germline CDR1 and CDR2 sequences are LGHNA and YSLEER. The V and J ends lost 0 bases and 9 bases respectively, with 13 bases between them. CDR3 residues: CASSQDSARGTQYF. CDR3 in DNA: TGCGCCAGCAGCCAAGATTCGGCTAGGGGCACGCAGTATTTT.

The rearrangement joins TRBV18 to TRBJ2-1, with TRBD2 identical over 7 bases. Losses at the gene ends were 4 bases for V and 1 base for J; bases not matched to a gene: 4. Germline V gene lookup returns CDR1 KGHSH and CDR2 LQKENI. This CDR3 has 15 residues. CDR3 in amino acids: CASSRGRVSYNEQFF. Written as DNA, the CDR3 is TGTGCCAGCTCACGAGGGAGGGTATCCTACAATGAGCAGTTCTTC.